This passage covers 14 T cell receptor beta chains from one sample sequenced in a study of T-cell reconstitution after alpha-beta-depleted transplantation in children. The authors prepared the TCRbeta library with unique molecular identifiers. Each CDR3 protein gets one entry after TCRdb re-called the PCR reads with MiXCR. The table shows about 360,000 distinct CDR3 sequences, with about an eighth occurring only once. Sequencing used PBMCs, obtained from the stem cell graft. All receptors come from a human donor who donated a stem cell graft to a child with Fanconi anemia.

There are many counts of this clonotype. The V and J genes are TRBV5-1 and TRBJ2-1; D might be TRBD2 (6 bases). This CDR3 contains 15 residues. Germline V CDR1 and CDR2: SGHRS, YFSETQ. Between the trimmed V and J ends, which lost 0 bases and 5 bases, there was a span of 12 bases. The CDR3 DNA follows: TGCGCCAGCAGCTTGGCCAGCGCGGGACACAATGAGCAGTTCTTC. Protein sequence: CASSLASAGHNEQFF.

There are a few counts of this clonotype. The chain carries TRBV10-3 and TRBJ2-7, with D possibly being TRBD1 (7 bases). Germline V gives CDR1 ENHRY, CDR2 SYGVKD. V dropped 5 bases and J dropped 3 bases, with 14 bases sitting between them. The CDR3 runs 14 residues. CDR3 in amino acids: CAISQGGPDYEQYV. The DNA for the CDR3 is TGTGCCATCAGTCAGGGGGGCCCGGACTACGAGCAGTACGTC.

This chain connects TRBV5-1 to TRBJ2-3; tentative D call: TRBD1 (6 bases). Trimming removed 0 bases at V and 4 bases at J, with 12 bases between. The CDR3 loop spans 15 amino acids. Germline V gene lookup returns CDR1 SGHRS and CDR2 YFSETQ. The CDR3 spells CASSLEGQMSDTQYF. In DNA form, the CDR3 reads TGCGCCAGCAGCTTGGAGGGACAAATGTCAGATACGCAGTATTTT.

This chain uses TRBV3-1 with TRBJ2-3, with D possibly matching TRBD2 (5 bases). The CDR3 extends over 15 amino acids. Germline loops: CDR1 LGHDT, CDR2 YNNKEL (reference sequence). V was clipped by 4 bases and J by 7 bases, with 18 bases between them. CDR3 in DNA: TGTGCCAGCAGCCCGTCACTAGACAAGACTCATACGCAGTATTTT. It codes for CASSPSLDKTHTQYF.

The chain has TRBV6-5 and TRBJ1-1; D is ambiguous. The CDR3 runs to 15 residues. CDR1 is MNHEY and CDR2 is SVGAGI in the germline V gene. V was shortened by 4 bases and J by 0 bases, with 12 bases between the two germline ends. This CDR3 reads CASSSVTQLNTEAFF. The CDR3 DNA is TGTGCCAGCAGTTCCGTGACACAACTGAACACTGAAGCTTTCTTT.

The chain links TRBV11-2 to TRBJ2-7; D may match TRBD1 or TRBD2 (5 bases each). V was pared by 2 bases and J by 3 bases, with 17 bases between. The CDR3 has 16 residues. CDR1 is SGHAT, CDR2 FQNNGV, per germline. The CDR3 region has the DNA TGTGCCAGCAGCTTACCCGACAACGGGGACGTCTACGAGCAGTACTTC. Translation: CASSLPDNGDVYEQYF.

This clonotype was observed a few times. Here the CDR3 reads CASSRLAGGVTDTQYF. CDR3 DNA: TGTGCCAGCAGCCGACTAGCGGGGGGGGTCACAGATACGCAGTATTTT. The rearrangement links TRBV7-9 to TRBJ2-3, with 14 bases aligning to TRBD2. With 5 bases clipped from V and 2 bases from J, the junction kept 3 bases outside the gene matches. The CDR3 is made up of 16 amino acids. The V gene's germline CDR1 is SEHNR and CDR2 FQNEAQ (reference sequence).

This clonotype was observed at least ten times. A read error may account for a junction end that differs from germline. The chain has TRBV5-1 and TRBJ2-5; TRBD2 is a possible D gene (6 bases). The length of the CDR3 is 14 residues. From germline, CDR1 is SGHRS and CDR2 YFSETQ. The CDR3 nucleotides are TGTGCCAGCAGCTTAGGGCGGGGCCAAGAGACCCAGTACTTC. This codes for CASSLGRGQETQYF.

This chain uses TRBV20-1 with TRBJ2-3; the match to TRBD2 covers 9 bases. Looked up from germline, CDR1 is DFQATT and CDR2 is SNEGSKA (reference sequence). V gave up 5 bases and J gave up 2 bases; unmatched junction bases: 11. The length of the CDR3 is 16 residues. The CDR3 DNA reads TGCAGTGCTGTCGTTGGCGCGGGGGGGTCCACAGATACGCAGTATTTT. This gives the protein CSAVVGAGGSTDTQYF.

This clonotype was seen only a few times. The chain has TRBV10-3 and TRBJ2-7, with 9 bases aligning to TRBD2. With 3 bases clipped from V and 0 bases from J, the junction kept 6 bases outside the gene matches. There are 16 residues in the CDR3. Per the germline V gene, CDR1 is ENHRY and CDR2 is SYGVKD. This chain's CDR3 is CAISEGLAGLSYEQYF. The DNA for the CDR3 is TGTGCCATCAGTGAAGGGCTAGCGGGACTCTCCTACGAGCAGTACTTC.

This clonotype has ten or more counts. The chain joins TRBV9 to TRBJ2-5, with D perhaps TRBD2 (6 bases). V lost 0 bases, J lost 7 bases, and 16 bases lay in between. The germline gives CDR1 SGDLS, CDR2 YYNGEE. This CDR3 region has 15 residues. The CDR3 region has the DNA TGTGCCAGCAGCGTAGAAGGGGCAAGGGGAGGGACCCAGTACTTC. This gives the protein CASSVEGARGGTQYF. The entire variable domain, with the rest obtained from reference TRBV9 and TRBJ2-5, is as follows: DSGVTQTPKHLITATGQRVTLRCSPRSGDLSVYWYQQSLDQGLQFLIQYYNGEERAKGNILERFSAQQFPDLHSELNLSSLELGDSALYFCASSVEGARGGTQYFGPGTRLLVL.

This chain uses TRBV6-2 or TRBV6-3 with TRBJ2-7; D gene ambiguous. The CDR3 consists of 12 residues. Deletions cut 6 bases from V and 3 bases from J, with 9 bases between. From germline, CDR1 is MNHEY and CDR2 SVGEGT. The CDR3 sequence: CASRDPNYEQYF. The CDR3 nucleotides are TGTGCCAGCAGGGACCCTAACTACGAGCAGTACTTC.

The chain's CDR3 is CASSLVGEWTTEAFF. For the CDR3, the DNA is TGCGCCAGCAGCTTGGTTGGGGAGTGGACCACTGAAGCTTTCTTT. The chain links TRBV5-1 to TRBJ1-1; D ambiguous. Germline V CDR1 and CDR2: SGHRS, YFSETQ. The CDR3 spans 15 residues. Trimming took 0 bases from V and 4 from J, leaving 13 bases between them.

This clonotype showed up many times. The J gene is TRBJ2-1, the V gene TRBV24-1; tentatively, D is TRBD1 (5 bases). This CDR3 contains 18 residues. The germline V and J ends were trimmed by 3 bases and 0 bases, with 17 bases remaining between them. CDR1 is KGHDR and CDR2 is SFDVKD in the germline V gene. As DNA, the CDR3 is TGTGCCACCAGTGATCCGACAGACACAACATCCTCCTACAATGAGCAGTTCTTC. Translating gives CATSDPTDTTSSYNEQFF.